This T cell receptor (beta chain) is from a study of control samples from healthy donors and cancer patients (dated by TCRdb to about 2020). Per the germline V gene (reference sequence), SEHNR is the CDR1 and FQNEAQ is the CDR2. Spanning cysteine to phenylalanine, the CDR3 consists of 17 amino acids. Kept here is only the CDR3 DNA, which spans 51 bases and is read in frame from base 1. Trimming takes 10 bases from V and 0 bases from J, and the germline ends sit 22 bases apart. Library generation was performed with the immunoSEQ multiplex PCR assay. Imported from immuneACCESS, the table was reduced by TCRdb to in-frame sequences with V and J called. These copies leave out some clones; in studies compared against another copy, an unresolved V gene accounts for under half, and the cause of the remainder is not known. The table for this sample lists more than 110,000 clones; over 85% of them were counted only once. The top ten clonotypes cover around 11% of the sample.

A word on this clone: No cognate antigen has been identified for it. Base qualities are missing; no much larger clone stands one base away.

The chain was built from TRBV7-9 and TRBJ2-1; TRBD2 is perhaps the D gene, given 6 matching bases. The origin of this receptor is a man younger than 40 in good health. The sequenced material came from blood. The DNA is TGTGCCACCCGGGCGAGCTGGCGGGGAAGCTCCTACAATGAGCAGTTCTTC. Protein translation: CATRASWRGSSYNEQFF.